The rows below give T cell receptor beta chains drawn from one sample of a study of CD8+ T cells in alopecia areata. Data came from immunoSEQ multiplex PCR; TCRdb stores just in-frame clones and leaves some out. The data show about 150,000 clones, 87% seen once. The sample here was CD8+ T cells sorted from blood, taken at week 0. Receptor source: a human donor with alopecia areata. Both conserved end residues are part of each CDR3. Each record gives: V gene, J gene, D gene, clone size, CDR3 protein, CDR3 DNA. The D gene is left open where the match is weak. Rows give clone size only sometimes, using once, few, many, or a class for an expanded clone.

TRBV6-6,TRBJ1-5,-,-,CASSYSGQPQHF,TGTGCCAGCAGTTACTCTGGGCAGCCCCAGCATTTT
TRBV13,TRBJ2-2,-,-,CASSSWAPAGGELFF,TGTGCCAGCAGCTCTTGGGCCCCGGCGGGCGGGGAGCTGTTTTTT
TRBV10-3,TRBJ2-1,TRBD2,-,CAITSTGGPDSYNEQFF,TGTGCCATAACTAGTACGGGGGGGCCTGATTCCTACAATGAGCAGTTCTTC
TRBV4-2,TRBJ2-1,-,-,CASSQDEGSVSYNEQFF,TGTGCCAGCAGCCAAGATGAGGGCAGTGTCTCCTACAATGAGCAGTTCTTC
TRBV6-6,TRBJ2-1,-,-,CASGGADSYNEQFF,TGTGCCAGCGGGGGCGCTGACTCCTACAATGAGCAGTTCTTC
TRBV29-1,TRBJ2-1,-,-,CSGARTGKYNEQFF,TGCAGCGGGGCCAGGACTGGGAAATACAATGAGCAGTTCTTC
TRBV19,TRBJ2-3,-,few,CASSIVGDGRTNTQYF,TGTGCCAGTAGTATAGTAGGGGACGGGAGAACAAATACGCAGTATTTT
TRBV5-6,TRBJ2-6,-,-,CASSLDRSSGANVLTF,TGTGCCAGCAGCTTGGACAGGAGCTCTGGGGCCAACGTCCTGACTTTC
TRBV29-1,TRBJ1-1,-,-,CSVDKEILMNTEAFF,TGCAGCGTTGATAAGGAGATACTCATGAACACTGAAGCTTTCTTT
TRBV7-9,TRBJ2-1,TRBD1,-,CASSFSPGQGPNEQFF,TGTGCCAGCAGCTTTTCCCCGGGACAGGGACCCAATGAGCAGTTCTTC
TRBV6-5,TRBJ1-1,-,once,CASSRQDSFLTEAFF,TGTGCCAGCAGCCGACAGGATTCTTTTCTCACTGAAGCTTTCTTT
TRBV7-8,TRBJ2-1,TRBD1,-,CASLTGTGIYNEQFF,TGTGCCAGTTTAACCGGGACAGGGATATACAATGAGCAGTTCTTC
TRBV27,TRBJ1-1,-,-,CASSLIPSRLQNTEAFF,TGTGCCAGCAGTTTAATCCCCTCGCGGCTCCAGAACACTGAAGCTTTCTTT
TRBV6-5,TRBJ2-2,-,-,CASSLAGTNTGELFF,TGTGCCAGCAGTTTGGCTGGAACGAACACCGGGGAGCTGTTTTTT
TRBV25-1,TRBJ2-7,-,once,CASSEFGTYEQYF,TGTGCCAGCAGTGAATTTGGCACCTACGAGCAGTACTTC
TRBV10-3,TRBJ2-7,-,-,CAISGVGGVQYF,TGTGCCATCAGCGGCGTGGGTGGGGTGCAGTACTTC
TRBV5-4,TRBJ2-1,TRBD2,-,CASSILAGSYNEQFF,TGTGCCAGCAGCATTTTAGCGGGATCCTACAATGAGCAGTTCTTC
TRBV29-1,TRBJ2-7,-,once,CSVEELGTTEHSYEQYF,TGCAGCGTTGAAGAGCTGGGGACGACAGAACACTCCTACGAGCAGTACTTC
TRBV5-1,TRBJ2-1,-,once,CASSLFGSYNEQFF,TGCGCCAGCAGCTTGTTTGGTTCCTACAATGAGCAGTTCTTC
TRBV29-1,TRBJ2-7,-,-,CSVEVQGSSYEQYF,TGCAGCGTTGAAGTGCAGGGGAGCTCCTACGAGCAGTACTTC
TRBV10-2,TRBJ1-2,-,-,CASSELLYGYTF,TGCGCCAGCAGTGAGCTCCTCTATGGCTACACCTTC
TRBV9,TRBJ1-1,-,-,CASSTGGGTEAFF,TGTGCCAGCAGCACTGGGGGAGGAACTGAAGCTTTCTTT
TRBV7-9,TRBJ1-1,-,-,CASSSPEEGAGNTEAFF,TGTGCCAGCAGCTCCCCCGAGGAGGGCGCGGGGAACACTGAAGCTTTCTTT
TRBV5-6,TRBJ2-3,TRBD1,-,CASRTGSGTDTQYF,TGTGCCAGCAGGACAGGGTCGGGAACAGATACGCAGTATTTT
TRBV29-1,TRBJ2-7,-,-,CSAPLDSAYEQYF,TGCAGCGCCCCCCTAGACAGTGCCTACGAGCAGTACTTC
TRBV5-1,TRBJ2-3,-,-,CASSLWGASTDTQYF,TGCGCCAGCAGCTTGTGGGGGGCGAGCACAGATACGCAGTATTTT
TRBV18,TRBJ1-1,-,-,CASSPGVTEAFF,TGTGCCAGCTCACCGGGGGTCACTGAAGCTTTCTTT
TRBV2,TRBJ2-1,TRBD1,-,CAIRTGLEDEQFF,TGTGCCATAAGGACAGGGTTGGAAGATGAGCAGTTCTTC
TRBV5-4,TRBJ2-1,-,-,CASSFSGTPEQFF,TGTGCCAGCAGCTTCTCCGGGACGCCTGAGCAGTTCTTC
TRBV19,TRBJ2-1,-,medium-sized,CASSIVQEGEQFF,TGTGCCAGTAGTATTGTCCAAGAGGGTGAGCAGTTCTTC
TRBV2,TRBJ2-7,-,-,CASSEAGGAGPYEQYF,TGTGCCAGCAGTGAAGCAGGGGGGGCAGGACCCTACGAGCAGTACTTC
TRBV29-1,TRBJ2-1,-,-,CSALSADYNEQFF,TGCAGCGCTCTGAGTGCAGACTACAATGAGCAGTTCTTC
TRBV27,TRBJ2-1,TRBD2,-,CASSRRTSGGLNNEQFF,TGTGCCAGCAGTCGTCGGACTAGCGGGGGGTTGAACAATGAGCAGTTCTTC
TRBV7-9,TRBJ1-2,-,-,CASSPRGADFYGYTF,TGTGCCAGCAGTCCCCGGGGCGCGGACTTCTATGGCTACACCTTC
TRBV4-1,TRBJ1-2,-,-,CASSQDTGQINYGYTF,TGCGCCAGCAGCCAAGATACGGGACAAATTAACTATGGCTACACCTTC
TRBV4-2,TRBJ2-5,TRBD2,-,CASSPRRWQPGLAGWRETQYF,TGTGCCAGCAGCCCCAGGAGGTGGCAGCCGGGACTAGCGGGATGGAGGGAGACCCAGTACTTC
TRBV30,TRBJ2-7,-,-,CAWISVDTGYEQYF,TGTGCCTGGATCTCTGTCGACACAGGATACGAGCAGTACTTC
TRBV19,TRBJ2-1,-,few,CASSLHGSSYNEQFF,TGTGCCAGTAGTCTCCATGGGAGCTCCTACAATGAGCAGTTCTTC
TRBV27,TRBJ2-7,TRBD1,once,CASSLGQGMYEQYF,TGTGCCAGCAGTTTGGGACAGGGAATGTACGAGCAGTACTTC
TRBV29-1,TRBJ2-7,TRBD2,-,CSVVGRGSSYEQYF,TGCAGCGTTGTCGGGCGGGGGAGCTCCTACGAGCAGTACTTC